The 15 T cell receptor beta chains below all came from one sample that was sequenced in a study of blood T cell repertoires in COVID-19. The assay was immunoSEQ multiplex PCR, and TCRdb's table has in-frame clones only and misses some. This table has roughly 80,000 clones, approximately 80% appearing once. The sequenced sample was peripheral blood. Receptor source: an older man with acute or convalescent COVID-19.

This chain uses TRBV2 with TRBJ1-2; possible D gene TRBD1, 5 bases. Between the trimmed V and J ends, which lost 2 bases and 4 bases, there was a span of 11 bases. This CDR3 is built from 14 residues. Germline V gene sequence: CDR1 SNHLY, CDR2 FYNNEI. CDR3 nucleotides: TGTGCCAGCAGTGAAAATACAGGAACCTATGGCTACACCTTC. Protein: CASSENTGTYGYTF.

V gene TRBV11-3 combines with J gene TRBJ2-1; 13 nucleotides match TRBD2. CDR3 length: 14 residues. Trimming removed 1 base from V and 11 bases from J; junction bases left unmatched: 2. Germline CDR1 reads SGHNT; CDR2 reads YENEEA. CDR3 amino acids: CASSLGTSGGKQFF. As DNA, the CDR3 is TGTGCCAGCAGCTTAGGGACTAGCGGGGGAAAGCAGTTCTTC. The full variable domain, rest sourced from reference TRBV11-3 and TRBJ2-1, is EAGVVQSPRYKIIEKKQPVAFWCNPISGHNTLYWYLQNLGQGPELLIRYENEEAVDDSQLPKDRFSAERLKGVDSTLKIQPAELGDSAVYLCASSLGTSGGKQFFGPGTRLTVL.

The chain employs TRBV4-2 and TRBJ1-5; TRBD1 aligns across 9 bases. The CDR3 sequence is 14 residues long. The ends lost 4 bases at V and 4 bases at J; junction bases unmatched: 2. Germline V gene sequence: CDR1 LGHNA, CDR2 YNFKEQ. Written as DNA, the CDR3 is TGTGCCAGCAGCCCGGGACAGGGTAATCAGCCCCAGCATTTT. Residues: CASSPGQGNQPQHF.

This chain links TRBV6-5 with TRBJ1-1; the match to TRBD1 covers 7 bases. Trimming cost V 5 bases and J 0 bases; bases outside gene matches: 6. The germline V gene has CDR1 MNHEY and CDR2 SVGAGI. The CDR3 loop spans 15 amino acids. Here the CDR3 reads CASSNNRGMNTEAFF. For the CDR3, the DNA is TGTGCCAGCAGTAACAACAGGGGCATGAACACTGAAGCTTTCTTT.

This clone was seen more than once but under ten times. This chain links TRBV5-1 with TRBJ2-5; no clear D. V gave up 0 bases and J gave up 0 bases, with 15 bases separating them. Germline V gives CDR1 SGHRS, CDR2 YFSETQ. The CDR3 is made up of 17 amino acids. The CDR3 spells CASSLGSRDTYQETQYF. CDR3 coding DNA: TGCGCCAGCAGCTTGGGAAGCCGTGACACCTACCAAGAGACCCAGTACTTC.

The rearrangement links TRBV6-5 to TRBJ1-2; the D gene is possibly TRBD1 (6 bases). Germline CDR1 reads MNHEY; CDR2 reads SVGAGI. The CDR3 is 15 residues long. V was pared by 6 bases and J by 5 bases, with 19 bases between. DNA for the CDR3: TGTGCCAGCAGCCCCGGGGGGGGCCGGCAGTATGGCTACACCTTC. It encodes CASSPGGGRQYGYTF.

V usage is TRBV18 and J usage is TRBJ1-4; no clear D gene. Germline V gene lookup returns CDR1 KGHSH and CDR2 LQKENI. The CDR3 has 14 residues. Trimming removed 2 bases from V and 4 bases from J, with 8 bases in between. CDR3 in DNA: TGTGCCAGCTCACCATCCTCGAGTAATGAAAAACTGTTTTTT. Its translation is CASSPSSSNEKLFF. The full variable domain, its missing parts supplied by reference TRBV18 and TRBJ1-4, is NAGVMQNPRHLVRRRGQEARLRCSPMKGHSHVYWYRQLPEEGLKFMVYLQKENIIDESGMPKERFSAEFPKEGPSILRIQQVVRGDSAAYFCASSPSSSNEKLFFGSGTQLSVL.

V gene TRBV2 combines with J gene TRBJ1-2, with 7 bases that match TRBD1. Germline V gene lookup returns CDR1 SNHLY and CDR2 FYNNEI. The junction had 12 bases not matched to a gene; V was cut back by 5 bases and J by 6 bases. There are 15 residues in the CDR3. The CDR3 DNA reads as TGTGCCAGCAGTTCAACCCCCCGACAGGGACATGGCTACACCTTC. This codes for CASSSTPRQGHGYTF.

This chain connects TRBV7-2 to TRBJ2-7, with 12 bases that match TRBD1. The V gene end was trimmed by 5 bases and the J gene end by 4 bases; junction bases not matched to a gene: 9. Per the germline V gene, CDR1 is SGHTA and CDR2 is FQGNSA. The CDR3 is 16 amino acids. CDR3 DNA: TGTGCCAGCAGCCCCCCCCCGGGACAGGGGGCTTACGAGCAGTACTTC. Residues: CASSPPPGQGAYEQYF.

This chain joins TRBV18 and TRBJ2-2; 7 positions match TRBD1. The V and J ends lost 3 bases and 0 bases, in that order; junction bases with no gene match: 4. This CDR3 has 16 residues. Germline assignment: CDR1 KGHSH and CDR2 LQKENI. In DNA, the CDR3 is TGTGCCAGCTCACCGGGACAGCGTTCGAACACCGGGGAGCTGTTTTTT. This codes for CASSPGQRSNTGELFF. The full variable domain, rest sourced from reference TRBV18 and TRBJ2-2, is NAGVMQNPRHLVRRRGQEARLRCSPMKGHSHVYWYRQLPEEGLKFMVYLQKENIIDESGMPKERFSAEFPKEGPSILRIQQVVRGDSAAYFCASSPGQRSNTGELFFGEGSRLTVL.

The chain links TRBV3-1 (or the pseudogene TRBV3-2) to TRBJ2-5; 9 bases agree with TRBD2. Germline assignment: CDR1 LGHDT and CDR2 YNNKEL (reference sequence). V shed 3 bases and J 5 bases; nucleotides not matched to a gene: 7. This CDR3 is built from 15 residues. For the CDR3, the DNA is TGTGCCAGCAGCCATCCGAGCGGGAGGCGGGAGACCCAGTACTTC. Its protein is CASSHPSGRRETQYF.

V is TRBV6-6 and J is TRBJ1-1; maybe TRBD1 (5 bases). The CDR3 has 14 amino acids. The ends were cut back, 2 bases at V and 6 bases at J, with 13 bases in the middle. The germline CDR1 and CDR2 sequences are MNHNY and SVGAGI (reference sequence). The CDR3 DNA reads TGTGCCAGCAGTTACGAAGGGGCGGTTCCTGAAGCTTTCTTT. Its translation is CASSYEGAVPEAFF.

The CDR3 region is CASSLTRESGEQFF. In DNA, the CDR3 is TGTGCCAGCAGCTTAACGCGGGAGTCGGGTGAGCAGTTCTTC. This chain joins TRBV7-3 and TRBJ2-1; TRBD2 matches 7 bases. The V segment lost 0 bases and the J segment 9 bases; nucleotides outside the gene matches: 5. Germline V CDR1 and CDR2: SGHTA, FQGTGA. The CDR3 runs 14 residues.

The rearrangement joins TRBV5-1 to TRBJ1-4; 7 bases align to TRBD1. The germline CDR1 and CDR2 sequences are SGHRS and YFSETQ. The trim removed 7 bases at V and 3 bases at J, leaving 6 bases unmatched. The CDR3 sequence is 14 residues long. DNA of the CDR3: TGCGCCAGCGGCTCACAGGGGTCTAATGAAAAACTGTTTTTT. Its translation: CASGSQGSNEKLFF.

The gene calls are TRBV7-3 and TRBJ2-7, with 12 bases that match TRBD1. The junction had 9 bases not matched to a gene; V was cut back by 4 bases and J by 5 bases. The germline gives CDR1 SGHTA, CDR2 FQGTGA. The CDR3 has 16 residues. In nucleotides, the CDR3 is TGTGCCAGCAGCTCATACTCCGGGACAGGGGGCAACGAGCAGTACTTC. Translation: CASSSYSGTGGNEQYF.